The clone carrying this T cell receptor (beta chain) was observed at least ten times. The sample is drawn from a study of T cells in Graves' hyperthyroidism and ophthalmopathy. What was amplified from RNA transcripts were TCR beta CDR3 regions. The HTBI set primed first-round TCR CDR3 RT-PCR. TCRdb redid the calling of the multiplex PCR reads with MiXCR, one entry per CDR3 protein. In the table there are approximately 510,000 distinct CDR3 sequences, under 25% of which are singletons. This CDR3 has 13 amino acids. The V gene end was trimmed by 5 bases and the J gene end by 7 bases; junction bases not matched to a gene: 8. Hyperthyroidism, newly diagnosed and lasting under 2 months, affected patients aged 18 to 65.

What was sequenced was blood. V and J are TRBV12-3 or TRBV12-4 and TRBJ2-7; 7 positions agree with TRBD2. The TCR was taken from a man younger than 30 with Graves' hyperthyroidism. This CDR3 reads CASSPRLAREQYF. DNA of the CDR3: TGTGCCAGCAGTCCTAGACTAGCTCGGGAGCAGTACTTC.